These T cell receptor beta chains were read from a single sample in a study of T cells expressing NK-cell markers. TCRdb reworked the 5' RACE reads into one entry per CDR3 protein, no DNA. Its clone listing holds 300,000 to 500,000 distinct CDR3 sequences. The specimen sequenced was blood T cells: a sorted CD56 or NKG2C T cell subset, CD4+ or CD8+ T cells, or bulk PBMC T cells (not recorded which). Every receptor here comes from a woman aged 45-59 years in good health. The CDR3 runs from the conserved cysteine through the conserved F or W.

V: TRBV5-1; J: TRBJ2-1; CDR3: CASSLEGAGGPYEQFF
V: TRBV4-1; J: TRBJ2-5; CDR3: CASSEAWTGREETQYF
V: TRBV20-1; J: TRBJ1-1; CDR3: CSARQGAINTEAFF
V: TRBV12-3/TRBV12-4; J: TRBJ2-4; CDR3: CASSLLDRQYF
V: TRBV6-5; J: TRBJ2-7; CDR3: CASTTGAGGPYEQYF
V: TRBV7-9; J: TRBJ1-2; CDR3: CASSLPNRVGGYTF
V: TRBV12-3/TRBV12-4; J: TRBJ2-3; CDR3: CAMASGSGGSTDTQYF
V: TRBV13; J: TRBJ2-7; CDR3: CASSSRIGEQYF
V: TRBV10-1; J: TRBJ2-1; CDR3: CASSVASGRNEQFF
V: TRBV7-8; J: TRBJ2-5; CDR3: CASSLESSLAGETQYF
V: TRBV20-1; J: TRBJ2-5; CDR3: CSARDQDLTGQETQYF
V: TRBV27; J: TRBJ2-3; CDR3: CASRPHSGPTDTQYF
V: TRBV7-9; J: TRBJ2-1; CDR3: CASSFRLAGRNEQFF
V: TRBV5-1; J: TRBJ2-7; CDR3: CASSDPSGSKDEQYF
V: TRBV29-1; J: TRBJ2-3; CDR3: CSTKTGTSTDTQYF
V: TRBV27; J: TRBJ1-5; CDR3: CASARVSDQPQHF
V: TRBV20-1; J: TRBJ2-3; CDR3: CSARVTLATSSTDTQYF
V: TRBV19; J: TRBJ2-3; CDR3: CASAGSTDTQYF
V: TRBV5-1; J: TRBJ2-2; CDR3: CASGGRGLDGELFF
V: TRBV11-2; J: TRBJ2-1; CDR3: CASSAGTKMFYNEQFF
V: TRBV5-1; J: TRBJ2-7; CDR3: CASSLGGSGTSRDEQYF
V: TRBV27; J: TRBJ2-1; CDR3: CASSLSDGNNEQFF